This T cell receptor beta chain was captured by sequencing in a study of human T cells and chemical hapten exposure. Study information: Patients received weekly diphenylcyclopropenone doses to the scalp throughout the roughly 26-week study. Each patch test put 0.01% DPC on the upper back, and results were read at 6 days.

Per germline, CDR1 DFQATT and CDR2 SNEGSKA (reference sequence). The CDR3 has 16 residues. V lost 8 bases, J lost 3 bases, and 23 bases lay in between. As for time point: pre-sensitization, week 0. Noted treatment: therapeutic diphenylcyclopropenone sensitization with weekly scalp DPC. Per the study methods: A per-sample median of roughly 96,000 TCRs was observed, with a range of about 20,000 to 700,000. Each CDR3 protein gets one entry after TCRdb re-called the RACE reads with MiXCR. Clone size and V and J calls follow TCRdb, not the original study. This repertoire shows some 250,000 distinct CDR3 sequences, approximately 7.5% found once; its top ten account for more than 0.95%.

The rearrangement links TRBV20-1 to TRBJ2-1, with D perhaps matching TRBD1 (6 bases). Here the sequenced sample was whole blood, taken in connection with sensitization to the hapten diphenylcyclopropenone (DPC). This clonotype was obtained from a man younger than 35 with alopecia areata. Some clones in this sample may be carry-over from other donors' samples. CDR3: CSTARQASLGYNEQFF. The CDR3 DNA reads TGCAGTACCGCGCGACAGGCCTCCTTAGGCTACAATGAGCAGTTCTTC.